The entry below describes one T cell receptor (beta chain). The data originate from a study of blood T cell repertoires in COVID-19. The overall study: Samples taken during acute and convalescent COVID-19 were collected in the United States, Italy and Spain. PBMCs, B-cell-depleted T cells, or T cells were the source of the cDNA or gDNA that made up the material.

Libraries were prepared by immunoSEQ multiplex PCR; TCRdb keeps only in-frame clonotypes and omits some of them. The sample consists of roughly 500,000 clones, roughly 90% of them appearing once. Germline CDR1 DFQATT, CDR2 SNEGSKA (reference sequence). Trimming pared 8 bases from V and 4 bases from J, leaving 11 bases between. The CDR3 contains 11 residues. Participants reported their clinical history, and cohort assignment relied on those reports. The clonotype comes from a woman aged 40 to 50 who had recovered from COVID-19. The chain has TRBV20-1 and TRBJ1-2; D is possibly TRBD1 (5 bases). Input material: PBMCs or T cells enriched from blood (not recorded which). The CDR3 coding sequence is TGCAGTTCACAGGTTACCTATGGCTACACCTTC. Protein: CSSQVTYGYTF.